Included here is one TCR beta chain sequence, with context. Other DNA sequences within the sample encode an identical CDR3. How the authors handled the data: Estimation of nucleated cell counts relied on the amplification of reference gene primers. Sequencing used immunoSEQ multiplex PCR; TCRdb keeps in-frame clones, though not all of them. The DNA gave D and trimming, while V, J and clone size come from that table. The sample contains about 190,000 clones, 80% to 90% of which appear only once. CDR1 is SGHRS, CDR2 YFSETQ, per germline. V lost 4 bases to trimming and J lost 0 bases, with 7 bases between them. The CDR3 is 13 amino acids. This entry belongs to a study of blood T cell repertoires in COVID-19.

The sample was peripheral blood. The receptor was isolated from an elderly woman with COVID-19, enrolled during active disease. V and J are TRBV5-1 and TRBJ1-2; D is possibly TRBD1 (5 bases). The CDR3 here is CASSLTANYGYTF. The CDR3 DNA reads TGCGCCAGCAGCCTGACAGCTAACTATGGCTACACCTTC.